This T cell receptor (beta chain) was identified in a study of T cell responses to AZD1222 COVID-19 vaccine (dated by TCRdb to the early 2020s). For the wider study: AZD1222 recipients whose second dose came at about 4 weeks and those whose second dose came at about 12 weeks were combined into one group, since spike-specific TCR depth and breadth did not differ between the two schedules. TCR sequencing was performed for roughly 250 trial participants, of whom around 200 were given two doses of AZD1222 and around 25 were given two doses of MenACWY control vaccine. Trial participants were enrolled by age into subgroups of 18-55, 56-69 and 70-plus years, and around 150, 28 and 57 TCR-sequenced participants, respectively, were included in these subgroups.

Turning to this clone: Its antigen target is currently unknown. Per-nucleotide qualities are absent, and no much larger clonotype sits a single base away.

The CDR3 regions of human TCRbeta chains were analyzed by immunosequencing. Regarding the original processing steps: Repertoire TCRs were matched against a reference library of SARS-CoV-2-specific TCRs generated with the MIRA antigen-specificity platform. Breadth meant the fraction of unique TCRs that were SARS-CoV-2-associated, whereas depth meant the fraction of total T cells that were SARS-CoV-2-associated. Using the MIRA data, every spike-specific TCR was mapped to the spike region that the TCR reacted to and assigned to either a CD4 or a CD8 class. Log10-transformed breadth and depth values were compared by one-way ANOVA with Sidak's multiple comparisons tests. TCRdb took this table from immuneACCESS and kept in-frame rearrangements with V and J called. Such tables lack part of the clones; where checked against another copy, unresolved V genes explain under half of the gap, and the rest is unexplained. V and J calls and clone size follow that table, whereas D and trimming were derived from the DNA. For this sample there are about 140,000 clones; approximately 90% appear just once. The top ten clonotypes cover around 3% of the sample.

Study-wide findings and limitations: Conclusions about previously exposed vaccinees are limited, since just six or seven AZD1222 recipients were seropositive for SARS-CoV-2 at baseline. Because no samples from the day 14 peak response were available, repertoires could be characterized only after the peak T cell response. Spike-specific TCR breadth and depth rose significantly after two AZD1222 doses compared with day 0 and with MenACWY recipients. Epitopes outside the regions mutated in the B.1.351 and B.1.1.7 variants were reportedly recognized by nearly half of the unique spike-specific TCRs. The 56-69-year group was small, and its depth increase did not reach significance, likely because of low power. Most participants were white British and females outnumbered males, and the authors suggested that clonal diversity may have been underestimated. The vaccine-associated CD4 TCRs covered the entire spike protein, and the dominant responses fell in regions 160-218 and 743-854.

From a lookup of the germline V gene, CDR1 and CDR2 are SGHRS and YFSETQ. Trimmed from V: 0 bases; trimmed from J: 5 bases; junction bases lacking a gene match: 5. The CDR3 covers 15 residues, taking in both the cysteine and the phenylalanine. The entry retains the CDR3 DNA only, 45 bases that are in frame from base 1. The sample's time point label is to be understood as: baseline before first vaccination. Vaccinee samples were obtained from the UK trials COV001 and COV002, which included a single-blind randomized controlled phase 2/3 trial of AZD1222 (ChAdOx1 nCoV-19) in healthy adults. For TCRbeta chain sequencing, PBMC samples were collected from trial participants at day 0 and at day 28 after the second dose.

This TCR was recovered from an adult in good health. Material: peripheral blood, obtained on day 0 of AZD1222 vaccination. The sequence is built from TRBV5-1 and TRBJ1-5; 7 bases in the middle match TRBD1. The DNA sequence reads TGCGCCAGCAGCTTGGGCTCTCAGGGGGATCAGCCCCAGCATTTT. The encoded protein is CASSLGSQGDQPQHF.